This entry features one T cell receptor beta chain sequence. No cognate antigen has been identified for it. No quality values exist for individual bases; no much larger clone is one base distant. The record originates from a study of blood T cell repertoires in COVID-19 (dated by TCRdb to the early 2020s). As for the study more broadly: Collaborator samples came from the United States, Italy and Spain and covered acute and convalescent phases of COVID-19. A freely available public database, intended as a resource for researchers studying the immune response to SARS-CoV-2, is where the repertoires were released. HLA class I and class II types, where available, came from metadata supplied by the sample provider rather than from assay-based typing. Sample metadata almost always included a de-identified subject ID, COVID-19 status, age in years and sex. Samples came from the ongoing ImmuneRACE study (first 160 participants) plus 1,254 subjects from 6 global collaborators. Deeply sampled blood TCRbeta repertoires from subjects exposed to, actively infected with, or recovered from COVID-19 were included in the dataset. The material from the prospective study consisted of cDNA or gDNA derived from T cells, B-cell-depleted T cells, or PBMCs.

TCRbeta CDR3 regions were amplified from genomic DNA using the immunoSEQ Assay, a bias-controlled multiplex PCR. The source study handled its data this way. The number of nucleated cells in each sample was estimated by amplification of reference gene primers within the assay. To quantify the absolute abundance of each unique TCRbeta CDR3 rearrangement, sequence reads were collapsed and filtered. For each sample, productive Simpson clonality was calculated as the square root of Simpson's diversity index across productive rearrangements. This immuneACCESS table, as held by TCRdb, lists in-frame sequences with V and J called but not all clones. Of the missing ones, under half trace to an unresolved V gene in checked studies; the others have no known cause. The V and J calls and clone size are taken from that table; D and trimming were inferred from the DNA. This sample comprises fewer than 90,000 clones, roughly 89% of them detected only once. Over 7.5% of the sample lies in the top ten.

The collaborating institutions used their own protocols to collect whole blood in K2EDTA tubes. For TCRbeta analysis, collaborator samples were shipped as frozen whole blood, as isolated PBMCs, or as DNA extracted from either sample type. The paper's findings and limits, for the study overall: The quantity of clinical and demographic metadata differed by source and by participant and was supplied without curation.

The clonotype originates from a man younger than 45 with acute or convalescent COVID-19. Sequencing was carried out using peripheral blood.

The CDR3 reads as follows: CASSPTAYEQFF. The DNA sequence follows: TGTGCCAGCTCACCGACAGCGTATGAGCAGTTCTTC. Recombination joined TRBV18 with TRBJ2-1; TRBD1 is possibly the D segment (5 matching bases). V is reduced by 3 bases and J by 8 bases, leaving a spacing of 8 bases between them. The CDR3 sequence holds 12 residues, the cysteine and phenylalanine included. Only the CDR3 DNA is retained, 36 bases long and in frame from the first base. Reading the germline V gene gives CDR1 KGHSH and CDR2 LQKENI. The reference TRBV18 and TRBJ2-1 proteins fill in what lies around the CDR3, so the full variable domain reads NAGVMQNPRHLVRRRGQEARLRCSPMKGHSHVYWYRQLPEEGLKFMVYLQKENIIDESGMPKERFSAEFPKEGPSILRIQQVVRGDSAAYFCASSPTAYEQFFGPGTRLTVL.